This T cell receptor delta chain was captured by sequencing in a study of gamma-delta T cells after stem cell transplantation. The CDR3 runs 16 residues. CDR1 and CDR2 (germline): GEAIGNYY, EKD. TCRdb called clones from the RT-PCR reads again using CATT. The sample holds about 2,900 delta-chain clones, 1.7% seen once. This clone was observed a handful of times. The protein given by TCRdb reflects a much larger clone and differs at residue 15 from this DNA's translation, likely from a read error; the protein shown is the DNA's translation. V is TRDV2 and J is TRDJ1; 10 nucleotides match TRDD3. Material: gamma-delta T cells. The TCR was taken from a human donor. It is not recorded whose cells these are; they may come from a transplant donor. The chain's CDR3 is CACDPLLGDSTDKLTF. DNA for the CDR3: TGTGCCTGTGACCCTTTACTGGGGGATTCCACCGATAAGCTCACCTTT.